Sequencing of this T cell receptor (beta chain) was carried out in a study of blood T cell repertoires in COVID-19 (dated by TCRdb to 2019 to 2021). Looking at the study overall: The collaborator samples originated in the United States, Italy and Spain and spanned the acute and convalescent phases of COVID-19. The dataset comprised deeply sampled blood TCRbeta repertoires from subjects exposed to, actively infected with, or recovered from COVID-19. The sample metadata nearly always contained a de-identified subject ID, COVID-19 status, age in years and sex. The repertoires were released in a freely available public database meant as a resource for research on the immune response to SARS-CoV-2. Samples came from the ongoing ImmuneRACE study (first 160 participants) plus 1,254 subjects from 6 global collaborators. The material from the prospective study consisted of cDNA or gDNA derived from T cells, B-cell-depleted T cells, or PBMCs. HLA class I and class II types, where available, came from metadata supplied by the sample provider rather than from assay-based typing.

On this clone itself: Its recognized antigen is unknown. One base away there is no much larger clone; base qualities are not given. Other DNA sequences within the sample encode an identical CDR3.

The CDR3 spans 12 residues, from the cysteine through the phenylalanine. Only CDR3 DNA is held: 36 bases, read in frame from base 1. The germline ends are 9 bases apart after V is trimmed by 2 bases and J by 8 bases. Summary of the overall study and its limitations: The amount of clinical and demographic metadata varied by source and participant and was provided uncurated.

Enrolling through a virtual design, the prospective study's participants ranged in age from roughly 18 to 100 years and lived across approximately 25 United States geographic areas. To assign participants to cohorts, the prospective study relied on clinical history that participants themselves reported in a screening survey and a study questionnaire. Mobile phlebotomists in the prospective study collected whole blood, serum and a nasopharyngeal or oropharyngeal swab from every participant. Over an approximately 2-month period, participants in the prospective study had the option of providing additional blood draws and questionnaires. Prospective study blood samples were shipped either frozen or at room temperature before DNA extraction. TCRbeta CDR3 regions were amplified from genomic DNA using the immunoSEQ Assay, a bias-controlled multiplex PCR. On the study's bioinformatics: Within the assay, amplification of reference gene primers was used to estimate how many nucleated cells each sample contained. To quantify the absolute abundance of each unique TCRbeta CDR3 rearrangement, sequence reads were collapsed and filtered. For each sample, productive Simpson clonality was calculated as the square root of Simpson's diversity index across productive rearrangements. The table comes from immuneACCESS by way of TCRdb, which keeps in-frame sequences with V and J called. Part of the clones is missing from these tables; in studies checked, under half for an unresolved V gene and the rest for unknown reasons. That table supplies the V and J calls and clone size; D and trimming were determined from the DNA. Recorded for this sample are about 440,000 clones; about 85% of them occurred a single time. Jointly, the top ten make up roughly 2% of the sample.

The sequenced material came from PBMCs or T cells enriched from blood (not recorded which). The chain is encoded by TRBV12-3 or TRBV12-4 joined to TRBJ1-2, with no D gene named confidently. This clonotype was obtained from a woman younger than 35 with acute COVID-19. The nucleotide sequence reads TGTGCCAGCAGTTTACCGGGTGGAGGCTACACCTTC. It is translated as CASSLPGGGYTF.